Below are 18 T cell receptor beta chains sequenced from a single sample in a study of response to subunit inactivated influenza vaccine (dated by TCRdb to between 2017 and 2018). To prepare the library, RT-PCR was applied. The sequencing machine was an Illumina HiSeq 2500. The raw public data were reprocessed by TCRdb itself: fastp quality trimming at Q25, MiXCR clonotype calling, in-frame beta chains only. Each CDR3 protein appears once, grouped with its most common genes and DNA. Within this sample are about 540,000 distinct CDR3 sequences, with 14% of them counted one time only. The ten most abundant clones make up around 10% of the sample. The input for sequencing was PBMCs from blood, taken roughly 13 days after vaccination. The receptors stem from a man aged 50 to 60 who received an inactivated influenza vaccine. Donor details come from another sample of the same person, matched by shared clones.

This clonotype appeared a few times. The CDR3 DNA sequence: TGTGCCTGGAGTGGGGCCCCGGGACAGAAAACCCCCTACGAGCAGTACTTC. Its protein is CAWSGAPGQKTPYEQYF. V and J are TRBV30 and TRBJ2-7, with 7 bases matching TRBD1. Germline trimming cut 1 base from V and 2 bases from J; bases unmatched to any gene: 14. The CDR3 has 17 amino acids. Germline V CDR1 and CDR2: GTSNPN, SVGIG (reference sequence).

This clonotype appeared a few times. The chain has TRBV3-1 and TRBJ2-7; D ambiguous. This CDR3 contains 12 residues. The V gene lost 8 bases and the J gene lost 7 bases, with 15 bases spanning the gap. In germline, CDR1 is LGHDT, CDR2 YNNKEL (reference sequence). CDR3 in DNA: TGTGCCAGCCAGAAAAATGGTTGGGAGCAGTACTTC. It encodes CASQKNGWEQYF.

The chain couples TRBV14 to TRBJ2-1; weak D call: TRBD2 (5 bases). Trimming cost V 3 bases and J 5 bases, with 8 bases left between them. The CDR3 loop spans 13 amino acids. CDR1 and CDR2 (germline): SGHDN, FVKESK. This CDR3 reads CASSHGLNNEQFF. The CDR3 coding sequence is TGTGCCAGCAGCCATGGACTTAACAATGAGCAGTTCTTC. The whole variable domain, remainder taken from reference TRBV14 and TRBJ2-1, is EAGVTQFPSHSVIEKGQTVTLRCDPISGHDNLYWYRRVMGKEIKFLLHFVKESKQDESGMPNNRFLAERTGGTYSTLKVQPAELEDSGVYFCASSHGLNNEQFFGPGTRLTVL.

This rearrangement joins TRBV18 to TRBJ2-7; D unresolved. Trimming took 3 bases from V and 0 from J, leaving 15 bases between them. The CDR3 is 16 residues long. Germline values: CDR1 KGHSH, CDR2 LQKENI. The CDR3 loop reads CASSPASGSVSYEQYF. CDR3 in DNA: TGTGCCAGCTCACCCGCGAGTGGTTCTGTCTCCTACGAGCAGTACTTC. The full variable domain, in which reference TRBV18 and TRBJ2-7 provide the parts outside the CDR3, is NAGVMQNPRHLVRRRGQEARLRCSPMKGHSHVYWYRQLPEEGLKFMVYLQKENIIDESGMPKERFSAEFPKEGPSILRIQQVVRGDSAAYFCASSPASGSVSYEQYFGPGTRLTVT.

The table lists this clonotype with a few counts. The J gene is TRBJ1-5, the V gene TRBV6-2 or TRBV6-3; D is unclear. Germline lookup yields CDR1 MNHEY and CDR2 SVGEGT. V was shortened by 2 bases and J by 7 bases, with 15 bases between the two germline ends. The CDR3 loop spans 15 amino acids. The CDR3 loop reads CASSYDLGARQPQHF. The CDR3 region has the DNA TGTGCCAGCAGTTACGACCTGGGTGCAAGACAGCCCCAGCATTTT.

This clonotype was observed a handful of times. The chain is built from TRBV3-1 and TRBJ1-5, with D unresolved. The CDR3 consists of 14 residues. V lost 0 bases and J lost 5, with 8 bases in between. Germline V gene sequence: CDR1 LGHDT, CDR2 YNNKEL (reference sequence). DNA for the CDR3: TGTGCCAGCAGCCAAGATAGAACCTATCAGCCCCAGCATTTT. As protein: CASSQDRTYQPQHF.

The chain has TRBV2 and TRBJ2-2, with a possible D match to TRBD2 (6 bases). V dropped 4 bases and J dropped 1 base, with 10 bases sitting between them. CDR3 size: 15 residues. Looked up from germline, CDR1 is SNHLY and CDR2 is FYNNEI. CDR3 bases: TGTGCCAGCAGTGTGGTTAGCGGGAACACCGGGGAGCTGTTTTTT. Translated: CASSVVSGNTGELFF.

On this clonotype itself: The junction departs from the called germline gene at one end, perhaps through a read error. The chain combines TRBV20-1 with TRBJ2-1; unclear D gene. In germline, CDR1 is DFQATT, CDR2 SNEGSKA (reference sequence). The CDR3 runs 13 residues. The CDR3 nucleotides are TGCAGGTTCCACGGTACCTCCTACAATGTGCAGTTCTTC. It specifies CRFHGTSYNVQFF.

This clonotype was found a few times. V and J are TRBV7-2 and TRBJ2-1, with 9 positions matching TRBD1. The CDR3 sequence is 15 residues long. The junction had 10 bases not matched to a gene; V was cut back by 3 bases and J by 10 bases. CDR1 and CDR2 from the germline V gene are SGHTA and FQGNSA. The DNA for the CDR3 is TGTGCCAGCAGCTTGAATGCTCGGGGGACAGGGGAGCAGTTCTTC. This sequence encodes CASSLNARGTGEQFF.

V is TRBV24-1 and J is TRBJ2-2, with 7 bases identical to TRBD1. The CDR3 contains 16 residues. V was pared by 3 bases and J by 3 bases, with 6 bases of the junction left unmatched. Germline V gene data show CDR1 as KGHDR and CDR2 as SFDVKD. The CDR3 nucleotides are TGTGCCACCAGTGATGCGCGCAGGGGGTACACCGGGGAGCTGTTTTTT. It codes for CATSDARRGYTGELFF.

This clonotype was detected ten times or more. The V call is TRBV3-1, the J call TRBJ2-2; 7 bases fit TRBD2. The germline V gene has CDR1 LGHDT and CDR2 YNNKEL (reference sequence). The CDR3 is 16 amino acids. V gave up 1 base and J gave up 5 bases; unmatched junction bases: 7. The CDR3 reads CASSQGAGTITGELFF. CDR3 sequence (DNA): TGTGCCAGCAGCCAAGGAGCCGGGACTATTACCGGGGAGCTGTTTTTT.

As regards this clonotype: A junction end diverges from the germline sequence, so it may reflect a read error. The rearrangement joins TRBV7-9 to TRBJ1-3; 7 nucleotides align to TRBD1. This CDR3 is 14 amino acids long. Germline values: CDR1 SEHNR, CDR2 FQNEAQ (reference sequence). The CDR3 sequence: CASSHGQARNAIYF. CDR3 sequence (DNA): TGTGCCAGCAGCCACGGACAGGCCAGAAACGCCATATATTTT.

This clonotype has a handful of counts. The chain combines TRBV9 with TRBJ2-1; TRBD2 matches at 9 bases. V was clipped by 4 bases and J by 5 bases; unmatched bases: 10. CDR3 length: 16 residues. Germline CDR1 reads SGDLS; CDR2 reads YYNGEE. As DNA, the CDR3 is TGTGCCAGCAGCCCCGCGGGCGGGAGGGCCCACAATGAGCAGTTCTTC. Translation: CASSPAGGRAHNEQFF. Full variable domain (missing parts from reference TRBV9 and TRBJ2-1): DSGVTQTPKHLITATGQRVTLRCSPRSGDLSVYWYQQSLDQGLQFLIQYYNGEERAKGNILERFSAQQFPDLHSELNLSSLELGDSALYFCASSPAGGRAHNEQFFGPGTRLTVL.

There are a few counts of this clonotype. This chain links TRBV12-3 or TRBV12-4 with TRBJ2-1, with 13 bases aligning to TRBD2. This CDR3 is 14 amino acids long. J gave up 7 bases and V 7 bases, and 4 bases lay outside the gene matches. CDR3 coding DNA: TGTGCCAGCATGGGACTAGCGGGGTTGAATGAGCAGTTCTTC. Translating it yields CASMGLAGLNEQFF.

The J gene is TRBJ2-3, the V gene TRBV7-2; maybe TRBD2 (6 bases). CDR1 is SGHTA, CDR2 FQGNSA, per germline. The CDR3 runs 17 residues. V was shortened by 4 bases and J by 0 bases, with 17 bases between the two germline ends. CDR3 residues: CASSSFGGPASTDTQYF. In DNA form, the CDR3 reads TGTGCCAGCAGCTCTTTCGGGGGACCCGCTAGCACAGATACGCAGTATTTT.

The chain has TRBV6-2 or TRBV6-3 and TRBJ2-1; 8 bases match TRBD2. The CDR3 covers 16 residues. Germline V CDR1 and CDR2: MNHEY, SVGEGT. The V segment lost 7 bases and the J segment 1 base; nucleotides outside the gene matches: 9. The DNA for the CDR3 is TGTGCCAGCACCCACGGCCTAGCGGGTTCCTACAATGAGCAGTTCTTC. Residues: CASTHGLAGSYNEQFF.

V usage is TRBV6-2 or TRBV6-3 and J usage is TRBJ2-2, with D maybe TRBD2 (5 bases). Trimming pared 0 bases from V and 7 bases from J, leaving 9 bases between. This CDR3 contains 14 residues. The germline V gene has CDR1 MNHEY and CDR2 SVGEGT. The CDR3 nucleotides are TGTGCCAGCAGTTACTCCCTAGCCCACGGGGAGCTGTTTTTT. Translation gives CASSYSLAHGELFF.

This clonotype appeared many times. The chain is built from TRBV29-1 and TRBJ1-5; the D is unclear. This CDR3 contains 12 residues. Trimming removed 4 bases from V and 1 base from J, with 5 bases in between. From germline, CDR1 is SQVTM and CDR2 ANQGSEA. The CDR3: CSVAGSNQPQHF. CDR3 bases: TGCAGCGTTGCGGGAAGCAATCAGCCCCAGCATTTT.